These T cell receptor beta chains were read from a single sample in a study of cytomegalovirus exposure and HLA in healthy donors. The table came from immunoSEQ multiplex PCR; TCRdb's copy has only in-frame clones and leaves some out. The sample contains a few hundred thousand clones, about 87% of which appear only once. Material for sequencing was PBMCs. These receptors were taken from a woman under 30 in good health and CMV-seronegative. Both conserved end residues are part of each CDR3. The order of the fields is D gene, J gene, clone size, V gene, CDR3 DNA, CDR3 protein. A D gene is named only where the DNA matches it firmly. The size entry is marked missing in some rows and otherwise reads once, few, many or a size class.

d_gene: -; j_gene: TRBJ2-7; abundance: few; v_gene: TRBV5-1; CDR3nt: TGCGCCAGCAGCTTGGCCCAGTCCTTCTACGAGCAGTACTTC; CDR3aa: CASSLAQSFYEQYF
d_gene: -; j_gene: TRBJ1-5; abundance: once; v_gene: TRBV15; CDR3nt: TGTGCCACCAGCCCAGGGGCGGACGCCCAGCATTTT; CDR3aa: CATSPGADAQHF
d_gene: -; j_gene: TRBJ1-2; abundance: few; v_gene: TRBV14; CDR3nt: TGTGCCAGCAGCCGAGAACCGGCGGCTAACTATGGCTACACCTTC; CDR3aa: CASSREPAANYGYTF
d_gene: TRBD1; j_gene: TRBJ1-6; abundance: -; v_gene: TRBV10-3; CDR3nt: TGTGCCATCAGTGGATCAGACAGGGCAGGATCACCCCTCCACTTT; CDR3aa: CAISGSDRAGSPLHF
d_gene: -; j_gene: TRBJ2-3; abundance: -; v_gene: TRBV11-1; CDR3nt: TGTGACGAGCGCCCAGATACGCAGTATTTT; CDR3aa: CDERPDTQYF
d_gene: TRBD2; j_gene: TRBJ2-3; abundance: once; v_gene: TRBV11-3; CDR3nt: TGTGCCAGCAGTCTTGGACTAGCGGGGGTTTCAGATACGCAGTATTTT; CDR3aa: CASSLGLAGVSDTQYF
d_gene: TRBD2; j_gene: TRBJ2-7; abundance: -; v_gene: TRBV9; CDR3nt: TGTGCCAGCAGCGTAGGGGCTAGCGGGAGCTCCTACGAGCAGTACTTC; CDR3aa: CASSVGASGSSYEQYF
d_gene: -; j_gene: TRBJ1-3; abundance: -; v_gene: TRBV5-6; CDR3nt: TGTGCCAGCAGCTTGGCCGGGAGGTCCCCCTCTGGAAACACCATATATTTT; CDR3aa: CASSLAGRSPSGNTIYF
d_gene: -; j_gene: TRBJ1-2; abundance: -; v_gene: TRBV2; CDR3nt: TGTGCCAGCAGAGATCCAGGAAGAGGCTACACCTTC; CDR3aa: CASRDPGRGYTF
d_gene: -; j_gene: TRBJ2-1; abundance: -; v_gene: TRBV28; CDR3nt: TGTGCCAGCAGTATGAGAACTTCCTACAATGAGCAGTTCTTC; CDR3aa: CASSMRTSYNEQFF
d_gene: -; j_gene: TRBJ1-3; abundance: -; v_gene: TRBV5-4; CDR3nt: TGTGCCAGCAGCTGGAGAGGTGGAAACACCATATATTTT; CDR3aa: CASSWRGGNTIYF
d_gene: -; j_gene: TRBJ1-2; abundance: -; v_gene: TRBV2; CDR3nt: TGTGCCAGCAGTGAAGCGCTTTGGCCTACCCCGACAAGAGGCTACACCTTC; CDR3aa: CASSEALWPTPTRGYTF
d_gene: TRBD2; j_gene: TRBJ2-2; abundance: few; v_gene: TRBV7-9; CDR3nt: TGTGCCAGCAGCTTCCCGACAGACCCACGGGGGGACACCGGGGAGCTGTTTTTT; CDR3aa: CASSFPTDPRGDTGELFF
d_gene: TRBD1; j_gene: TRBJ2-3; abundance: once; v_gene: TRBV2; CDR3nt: TGTGCCAGCGGTGGGACAGTCACAGATACGCAGTATTTT; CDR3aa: CASGGTVTDTQYF
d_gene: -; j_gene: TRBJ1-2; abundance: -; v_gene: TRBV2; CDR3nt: TGTGCCAGCAATCACAGGGTCGATGGCTACACCTTC; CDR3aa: CASNHRVDGYTF
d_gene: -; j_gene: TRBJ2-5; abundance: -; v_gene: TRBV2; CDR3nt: TGTGCCAGCGCGCTTCCCTCGGGGGTTGGAGAGACCCAGTACTTC; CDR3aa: CASALPSGVGETQYF
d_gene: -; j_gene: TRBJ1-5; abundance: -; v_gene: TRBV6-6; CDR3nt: TGTGCCAGCAGTCCACAGGAGATCAATCAGCCCCAGCATTTT; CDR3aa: CASSPQEINQPQHF
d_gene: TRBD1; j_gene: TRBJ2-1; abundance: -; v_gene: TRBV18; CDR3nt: TGTGCCAGCTCAGCTACAGGGGGCTCGAGTGAGCAGTTCTTC; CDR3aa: CASSATGGSSEQFF
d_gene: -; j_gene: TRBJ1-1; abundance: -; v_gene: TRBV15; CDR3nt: TGTGCCACCAGCAGACCCTTCGGAGGGTACACTGAAGCTTTCTTT; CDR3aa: CATSRPFGGYTEAFF
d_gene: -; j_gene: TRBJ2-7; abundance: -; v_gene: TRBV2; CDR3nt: TGTGCCAGCAGTCCAACGCGGCCCGAGCAGTACTTC; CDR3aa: CASSPTRPEQYF
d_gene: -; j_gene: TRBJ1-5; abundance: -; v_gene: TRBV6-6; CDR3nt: TGTGCCAGCGTGGCTGGGGGGCAGCCCCAGCATTTT; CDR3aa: CASVAGGQPQHF
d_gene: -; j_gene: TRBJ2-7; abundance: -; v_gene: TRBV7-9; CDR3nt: TGTGCCAGCAGCCGCGGTTCCTACGAGCAGTACTTC; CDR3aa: CASSRGSYEQYF
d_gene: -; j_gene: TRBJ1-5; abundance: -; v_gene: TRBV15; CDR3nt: TGTGCCACCAGCTTGGGGGCTCAGCCCCAGCATTTT; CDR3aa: CATSLGAQPQHF
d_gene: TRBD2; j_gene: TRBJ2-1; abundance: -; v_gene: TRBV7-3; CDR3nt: TGTGCCAGCAGCTCCGGACTAGCGGGGCTTCACAATGAGCAGTTCTTC; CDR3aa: CASSSGLAGLHNEQFF
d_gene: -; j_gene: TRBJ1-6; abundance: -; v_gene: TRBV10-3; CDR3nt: TGTGCCATCAGTGACCCCGGCAGGGTGGGCTCACCCCTCCACTTT; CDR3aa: CAISDPGRVGSPLHF
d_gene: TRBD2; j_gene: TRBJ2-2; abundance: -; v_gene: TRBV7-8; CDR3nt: TGTGCCAGCAGCCCCGGGACTAGCGGCCTTGTCGGGGAGCTGTTTTTT; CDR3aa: CASSPGTSGLVGELFF
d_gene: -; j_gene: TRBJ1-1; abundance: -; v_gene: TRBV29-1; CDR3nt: TGCAGCGGACAGAACACTGAAGCTTTCTTT; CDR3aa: CSGQNTEAFF
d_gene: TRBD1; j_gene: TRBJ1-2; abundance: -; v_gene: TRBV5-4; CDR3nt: TGTGCCAGCAGCTTGGCCGCGGGACAGGGCTTTGGCTACACCTTC; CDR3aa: CASSLAAGQGFGYTF